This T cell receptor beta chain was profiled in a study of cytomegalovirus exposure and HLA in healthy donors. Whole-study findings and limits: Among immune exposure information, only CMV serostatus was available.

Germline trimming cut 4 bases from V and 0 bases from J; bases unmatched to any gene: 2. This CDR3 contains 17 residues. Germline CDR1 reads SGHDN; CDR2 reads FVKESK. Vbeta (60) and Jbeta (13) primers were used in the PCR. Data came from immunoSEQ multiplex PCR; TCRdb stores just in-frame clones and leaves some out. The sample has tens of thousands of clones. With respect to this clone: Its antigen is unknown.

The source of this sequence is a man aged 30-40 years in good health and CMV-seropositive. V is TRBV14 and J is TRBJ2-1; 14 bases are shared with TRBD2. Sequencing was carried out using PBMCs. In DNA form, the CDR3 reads TGTGCCAGCAGCCCCGGGACTAGCGGGAGCTCCTACAATGAGCAGTTCTTC. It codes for CASSPGTSGSSYNEQFF.